These 23 T cell receptor beta chains share one sample of origin, sequenced in a study of T cell responses to AZD1222 COVID-19 vaccine. The protocol was immunoSEQ multiplex PCR, while the TCRdb copy is restricted to in-frame clones and leaves out a portion. The sample lists roughly 120,000 clones; about 85% were seen once. The source material was peripheral blood, sampled 28 days after the second AZD1222 dose. These receptor sequences come from an adult who received the AZD1222 COVID-19 vaccine.

The chain is built from TRBV3-1 (or the pseudogene TRBV3-2) and TRBJ1-3; no definite D call. This CDR3 is built from 15 residues. V was pared by 0 bases and J by 5 bases, with 11 bases between. The germline CDR1 and CDR2 sequences are LGHDT and YNNKEL (reference sequence). The CDR3 loop is CASSQEVGGRNTIYF. DNA for the CDR3: TGTGCCAGCAGCCAAGAGGTGGGTGGGCGAAACACCATATATTTT.

This sequence joins TRBV19 and TRBJ2-1; the D gene is possibly TRBD2 (7 bases). The CDR3 covers 15 residues. The germline V and J ends were trimmed by 5 bases and 4 bases, with 15 bases remaining between them. CDR1 and CDR2 from the germline V gene are LNHDA and SQIVND (reference sequence). CDR3 DNA sequence: TGTGCCAGTAGTGTCGGGGGGCCGAGGTACAATGAGCAGTTCTTC. It encodes CASSVGGPRYNEQFF.

The chain couples TRBV12-3 or TRBV12-4 to TRBJ1-2; unclear D gene. The CDR3 has 13 residues. The V gene lost 7 bases and the J gene lost 0 bases, with 9 bases spanning the gap. CDR3 in amino acids: CASKGGANYGYTF. The CDR3 nucleotides read TGTGCCAGCAAGGGTGGTGCTAACTATGGCTACACCTTC.

The chain couples TRBV6-6 to TRBJ2-2; 10 bases match TRBD1. Germline values: CDR1 MNHNY, CDR2 SVGAGI (reference sequence). The V gene end was trimmed by 2 bases and the J gene end by 5 bases; junction bases not matched to a gene: 2. The CDR3 extends over 15 amino acids. In nucleotides, the CDR3 is TGTGCCAGCAGTTACACGGGACAGGGGACCGGGGAGCTGTTTTTT. Its translation: CASSYTGQGTGELFF.

The genes are TRBV19 and TRBJ2-7; TRBD2 matches at 9 bases. CDR1 is LNHDA, CDR2 SQIVND, per germline (reference sequence). The junction had 12 bases not matched to a gene; V was cut back by 3 bases and J by 6 bases. CDR3 length: 16 residues. The CDR3 DNA follows: TGTGCCAGTAGTATTCGGGCGGGGGGGCCTGATGGCGAGCAGTACTTC. As protein: CASSIRAGGPDGEQYF.

This clone was counted once. This rearrangement joins TRBV6-4 to TRBJ2-7; no firm D call. Germline V gene lookup returns CDR1 MRHNA and CDR2 SNTAGT. The CDR3 is 14 amino acids. Trimming removed 2 bases from V and 8 bases from J, with 16 bases in between. The CDR3, as DNA: TGTGCCAGCAGTGACAGGATCCATGGGTTTAAGCAGTACTTC. This encodes CASSDRIHGFKQYF.

The rearrangement uses TRBV7-9 and TRBJ1-5; no clear D gene. The CDR3 has 13 amino acids. CDR1 is SEHNR, CDR2 FQNEAQ, per germline (reference sequence). Trimming left V 7 bases short and J 3 bases short, with 10 bases between. The DNA of the CDR3 is TGTGCCAGCAAGGGAGGTAACAATCAGCCCCAGCATTTT. Protein sequence: CASKGGNNQPQHF.

The chain carries TRBV30 and TRBJ1-2; TRBD1 matches 8 bases. Losses at the gene ends were 1 base for V and 0 bases for J; bases not matched to a gene: 13. Looked up from germline, CDR1 is GTSNPN and CDR2 is SVGIG (reference sequence). The CDR3 is 18 amino acids. The CDR3 DNA sequence: TGTGCCTGGAGTGCCTCTTACCAGACAGGGGTGTCTAACTATGGCTACACCTTC. It is translated as CAWSASYQTGVSNYGYTF.

The V call is TRBV21-1, the J call TRBJ1-4. TRBV21-1 counts as a pseudogene. The length of the CDR3 is 15 residues. CDR3 loop: CASSSKVGVSEKLFF. The CDR3 DNA reads as TGTGCCAGCAGCTCAAAGGTAGGTGTCAGTGAAAAACTGTTTTTT.

This clone was counted a few times. The chain couples TRBV18 to TRBJ2-1; TRBD1 aligns across 9 bases. The CDR3 contains 15 residues. With V trimmed by 0 bases and J by 9 bases, 6 bases remained unmatched. Germline assignment: CDR1 KGHSH and CDR2 LQKENI. CDR3 protein: CASSPPDRGGIEQFF. The CDR3 DNA is TGTGCCAGCTCACCACCGGACAGGGGAGGCATTGAGCAGTTCTTC.

V usage is TRBV2 and J usage is TRBJ2-3; a possible D gene is TRBD2 (6 bases). V was pared by 6 bases and J by 0 bases, with 10 bases between. From germline, CDR1 is SNHLY and CDR2 FYNNEI. The CDR3 contains 14 residues. CDR3 coding DNA: TGTGCCAGCAGGCCCGGGACTAGCACAGATACGCAGTATTTT. This codes for CASRPGTSTDTQYF.

The gene calls are TRBV6-2 or TRBV6-3 and TRBJ1-2, with 8 bases fitting TRBD1. Losses at the gene ends were 4 bases for V and 1 base for J; bases not matched to a gene: 2. This CDR3 has 14 amino acids. The germline V gene has CDR1 MNHEY and CDR2 SVGEGT. The CDR3 loop reads CASSSGGVNYGYTF. The DNA of the CDR3 is TGTGCCAGCAGTTCAGGGGGCGTTAACTATGGCTACACCTTC.

This chain connects TRBV7-9 to TRBJ1-1, with a possible D match to TRBD1 (5 bases). This CDR3 is 13 amino acids long. V lost 2 bases to trimming and J lost 9 bases, with 13 bases between them. From germline, CDR1 is SEHNR and CDR2 FQNEAQ (reference sequence). The CDR3 protein is CASSLPSRTQAFF. DNA for the CDR3: TGTGCCAGCAGCTTACCGAGTCGGACACAAGCTTTCTTT.

Comment on this clone: At one end, the junction sequence differs from germline, possibly due to a read error. In DNA form, the CDR3 reads TGTGCCAGCAGTTGGCCTCCTCTTTTT. Protein product: CASSWPPLF. The rearrangement links TRBV12-3 or TRBV12-4 to TRBJ1-2; no clear D. This CDR3 contains 9 residues.

The DNA of the CDR3 is TGTGCCAGCAGCCAAGGCTCAACAGGGGCATTTGGCTACACCTTC. Residues: CASSQGSTGAFGYTF. The chain combines TRBV3-1 (or the pseudogene TRBV3-2) with TRBJ1-2; 7 nucleotides line up with TRBD1. V trimming: 1 base; J trimming: 7 bases; junction bases outside the gene matches: 9. CDR1 LGHDT and CDR2 YNNKEL come from the germline V gene (reference sequence). The CDR3 is 15 amino acids.

V is TRBV25-1 and J is TRBJ2-2, with 10 bases fitting TRBD2. The CDR3 runs 15 residues. V dropped 7 bases and J dropped 4; count of bases not matched to a gene: 6. Germline CDR1 and CDR2: MGHDK and SYGVNS. CDR3 in amino acids: CASTGTSVGTGELFF. The CDR3 DNA sequence: TGTGCCAGCACTGGGACTAGCGTTGGCACCGGGGAGCTGTTTTTT.

In this sample, this clone turned up once. This chain links TRBV5-6 with TRBJ1-3; TRBD1 might be the D (5 bases). The CDR3 is 14 amino acids. The V end lost 2 bases, the J end lost 2 bases, and 8 bases lay between the germline ends. CDR1 is SGHDT, CDR2 YYEEEE, per germline. CDR3 bases: TGTGCCAGCAGCTTCGGGACTCCTGGAAACACCATATATTTT. Encoded protein: CASSFGTPGNTIYF.

The J gene is TRBJ1-2, the V gene TRBV4-2, with TRBD1 as a possible D gene (5 bases). The CDR3 sequence is 15 residues long. The V gene's germline CDR1 is LGHNA and CDR2 YNFKEQ. The ends were cut back, 4 bases at V and 3 bases at J, with 15 bases in the middle. The CDR3 DNA reads as TGTGCCAGCAGCCCCGTGGGGGGGACCCACTATGGCTACACCTTC. Its protein is CASSPVGGTHYGYTF.

The chain has TRBV7-9 and TRBJ1-5; D call uncertain. Germline assignment: CDR1 SEHNR and CDR2 FQNEAQ (reference sequence). The CDR3 spans 13 residues. Trimming pared 5 bases from V and 9 bases from J, leaving 14 bases between. CDR3 sequence: CASSHGEGLPQHF. The CDR3 coding sequence is TGTGCCAGCAGCCACGGAGAGGGCCTGCCCCAGCATTTT.

The chain links TRBV28 to TRBJ1-6; D is perhaps TRBD1 (5 bases). V was shortened by 3 bases and J by 0 bases, with 9 bases between the two germline ends. Germline assignment: CDR1 MDHEN and CDR2 SYDVKM. CDR3 length: 16 residues. The CDR3 reads CASSFQGGSYNSPLHF. The CDR3 region has the DNA TGTGCCAGCAGTTTCCAGGGTGGCTCCTATAATTCACCCCTCCACTTT.

The CDR3 bases are TGCGCCAGCAGCTTATCCGGGACAGCTAGTGAAAAACTGTTTTTT. Amino acids: CASSLSGTASEKLFF. This chain uses TRBV5-1 with TRBJ1-4; 7 nucleotides agree with TRBD1. Germline loops: CDR1 SGHRS, CDR2 YFSETQ. This CDR3 region has 15 residues. The J segment lost 7 bases and the V segment lost 2 bases, leaving 8 bases of the junction unmatched.

CDR3 loop: CASSSGTSGGAETQYF. CDR3 sequence (DNA): TGCGCCAGCAGCTCAGGGACTAGCGGGGGGGCGGAGACCCAGTACTTC. This chain joins TRBV5-1 and TRBJ2-5; TRBD2 aligns across 16 bases. This CDR3 has 16 amino acids. Germline lookup yields CDR1 SGHRS and CDR2 YFSETQ. Germline trimming cut 3 bases from V and 5 bases from J; bases unmatched to any gene: 4.

This clone occurred once. The chain carries TRBV19 and TRBJ1-1; D remains ambiguous. Germline V gene data show CDR1 as LNHDA and CDR2 as SQIVND (reference sequence). This CDR3 is built from 16 residues. V was shortened by 5 bases and J by 1 base, with 17 bases between the two germline ends. CDR3 protein: CASSVFAPRGNTEAFF. DNA for the CDR3: TGTGCCAGTAGTGTGTTTGCCCCCCGGGGGAACACTGAAGCTTTCTTT.